This T cell receptor (beta chain) stems from a study of OX40 agonist ivuxolimab in advanced cancers. Background on the study: The study enrolled dose-escalation patients with hepatocellular carcinoma, melanoma, renal cell or head and neck cancer.

Assay used: immunoSEQ multiplex PCR; TCRdb lists only in-frame clones, some missing. The sample contains over 20,000 clones, about four fifths of which appear only once. V was clipped by 2 bases and J by 7 bases, with 17 bases between them. This CDR3 comprises 15 residues. Germline V CDR1 and CDR2: SGHTA, FQGTGA. V and J are TRBV7-3 and TRBJ1-1; D perhaps matches TRBD1 (6 bases). This clonotype was sampled from an adult with an advanced solid tumor such as melanoma, head and neck, liver or kidney cancer. The sample in question was CD4+ or CD8+ T cells sorted from blood, obtained in a trial of the OX40 agonist ivuxolimab. The CDR3 region has the DNA TGTGCCAGCAGCTTATCTGCAGGGGAGGGGCATGAAGCTTTCTTT. As protein: CASSLSAGEGHEAFF.